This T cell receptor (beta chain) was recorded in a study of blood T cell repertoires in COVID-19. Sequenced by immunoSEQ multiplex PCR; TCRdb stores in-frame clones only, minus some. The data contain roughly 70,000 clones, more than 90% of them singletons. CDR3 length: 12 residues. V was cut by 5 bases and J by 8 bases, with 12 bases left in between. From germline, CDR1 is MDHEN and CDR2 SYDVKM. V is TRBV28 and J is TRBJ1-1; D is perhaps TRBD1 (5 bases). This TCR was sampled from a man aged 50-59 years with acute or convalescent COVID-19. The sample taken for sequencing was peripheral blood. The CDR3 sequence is CASSTRQTEAFF. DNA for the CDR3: TGTGCCAGCAGTACAAGACAGACCGAAGCTTTCTTT.